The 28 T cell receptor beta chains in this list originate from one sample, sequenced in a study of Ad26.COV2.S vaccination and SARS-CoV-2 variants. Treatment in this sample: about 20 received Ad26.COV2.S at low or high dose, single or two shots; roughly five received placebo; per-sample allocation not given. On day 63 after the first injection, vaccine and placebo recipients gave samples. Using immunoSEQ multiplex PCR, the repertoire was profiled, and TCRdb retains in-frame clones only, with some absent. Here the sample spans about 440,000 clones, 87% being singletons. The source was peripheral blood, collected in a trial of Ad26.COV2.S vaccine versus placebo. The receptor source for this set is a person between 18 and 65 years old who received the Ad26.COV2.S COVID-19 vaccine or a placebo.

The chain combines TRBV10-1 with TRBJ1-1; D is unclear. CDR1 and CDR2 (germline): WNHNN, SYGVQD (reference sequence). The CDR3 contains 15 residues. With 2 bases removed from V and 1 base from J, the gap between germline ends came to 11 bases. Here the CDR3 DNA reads TGCGCCAGCAGTGAGCCCCCGTGGCCGAACACTGAAGCTTTCTTT. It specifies CASSEPPWPNTEAFF.

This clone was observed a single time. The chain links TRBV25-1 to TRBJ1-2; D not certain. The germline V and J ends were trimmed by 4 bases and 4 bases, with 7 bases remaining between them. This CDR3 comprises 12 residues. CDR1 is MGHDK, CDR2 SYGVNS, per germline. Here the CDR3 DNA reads TGTGCCAGCAGTGGAAGTATCTATGGCTACACCTTC. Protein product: CASSGSIYGYTF.

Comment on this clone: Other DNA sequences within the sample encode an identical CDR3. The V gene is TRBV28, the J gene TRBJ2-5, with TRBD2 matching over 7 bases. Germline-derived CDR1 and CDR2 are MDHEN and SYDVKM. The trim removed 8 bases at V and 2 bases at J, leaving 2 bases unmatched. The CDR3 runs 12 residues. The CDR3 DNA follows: TGTGCCAGCCGGGGGGATCAAGAGACCCAGTACTTC. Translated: CASRGDQETQYF. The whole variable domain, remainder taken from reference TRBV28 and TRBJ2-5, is DVKVTQSSRYLVKRTGEKVFLECVQDMDHENMFWYRQDPGLGLRLIYFSYDVKMKEKGDIPEGYSVSREKKERFSLILESASTNQTSMYLCASRGDQETQYFGPGTRLLVL.

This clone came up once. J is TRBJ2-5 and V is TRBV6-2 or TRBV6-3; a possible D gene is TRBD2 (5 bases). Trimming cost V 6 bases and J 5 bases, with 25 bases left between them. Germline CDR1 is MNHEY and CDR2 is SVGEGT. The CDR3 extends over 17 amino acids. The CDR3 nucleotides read TGTGCCAGCAGCCCTGGGTGGACTTCCCGGGGAGAGGAGACCCAGTACTTC. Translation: CASSPGWTSRGEETQYF.

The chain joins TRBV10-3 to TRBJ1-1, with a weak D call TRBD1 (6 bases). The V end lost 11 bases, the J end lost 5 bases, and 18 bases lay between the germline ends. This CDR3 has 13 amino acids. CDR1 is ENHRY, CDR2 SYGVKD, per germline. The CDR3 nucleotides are TGTGCCTCCCATATAGGGGGGCTGACTGAAGCTTTCTTT. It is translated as CASHIGGLTEAFF.

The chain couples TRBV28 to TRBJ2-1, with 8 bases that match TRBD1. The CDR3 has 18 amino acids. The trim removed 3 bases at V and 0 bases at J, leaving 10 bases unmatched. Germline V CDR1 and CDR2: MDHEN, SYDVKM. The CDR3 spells CASSLRTGIRSSYNEQFF. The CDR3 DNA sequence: TGTGCCAGCAGTTTGCGGACAGGGATTCGTAGCTCCTACAATGAGCAGTTCTTC.

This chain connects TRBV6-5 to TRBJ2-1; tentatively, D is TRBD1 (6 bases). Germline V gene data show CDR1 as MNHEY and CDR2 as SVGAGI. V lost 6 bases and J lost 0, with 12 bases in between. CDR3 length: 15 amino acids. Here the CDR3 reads CASSPGVSSYNEQFF. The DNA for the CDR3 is TGTGCCAGCAGCCCAGGGGTTAGCTCCTACAATGAGCAGTTCTTC.

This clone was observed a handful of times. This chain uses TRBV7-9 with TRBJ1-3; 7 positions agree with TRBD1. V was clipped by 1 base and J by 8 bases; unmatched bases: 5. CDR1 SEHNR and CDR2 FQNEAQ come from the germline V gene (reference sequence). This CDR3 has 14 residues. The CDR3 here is CASSLEGAHHTIYF. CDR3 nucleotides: TGTGCCAGCAGCTTAGAGGGGGCCCATCACACCATATATTTT.

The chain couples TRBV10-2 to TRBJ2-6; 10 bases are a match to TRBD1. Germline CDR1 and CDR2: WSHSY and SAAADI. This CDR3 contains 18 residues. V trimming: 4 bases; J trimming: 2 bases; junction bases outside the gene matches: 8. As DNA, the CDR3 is TGCGCCAGCAGTGGGAGGACAGGGGGACCCGCTGGGGCCAACGTCCTGACTTTC. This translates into CASSGRTGGPAGANVLTF.

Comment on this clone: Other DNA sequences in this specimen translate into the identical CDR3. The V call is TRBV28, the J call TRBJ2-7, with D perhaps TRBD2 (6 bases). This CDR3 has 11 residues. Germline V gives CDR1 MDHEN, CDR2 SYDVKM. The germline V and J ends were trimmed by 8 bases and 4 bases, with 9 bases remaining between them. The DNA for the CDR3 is TGTGCCAGCGGCCGGGGGTACGAGCAGTACTTC. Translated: CASGRGYEQYF.

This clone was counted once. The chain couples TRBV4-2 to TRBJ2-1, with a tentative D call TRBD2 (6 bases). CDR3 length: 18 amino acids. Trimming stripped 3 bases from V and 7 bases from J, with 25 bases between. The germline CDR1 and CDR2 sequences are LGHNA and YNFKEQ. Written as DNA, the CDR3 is TGTGCCAGCAGCCATGGGGAAGGAGGGAGAGGAAGTTGGAATGAGCAGTTCTTC. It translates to CASSHGEGGRGSWNEQFF.

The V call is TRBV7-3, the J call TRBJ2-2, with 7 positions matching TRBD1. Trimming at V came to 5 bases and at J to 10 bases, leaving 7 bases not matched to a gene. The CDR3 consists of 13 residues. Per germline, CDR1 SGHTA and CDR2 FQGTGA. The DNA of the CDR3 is TGTGCCAGCAGCCGGGGACAGTCCCTGGAGCTGTTTTTT. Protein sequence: CASSRGQSLELFF.

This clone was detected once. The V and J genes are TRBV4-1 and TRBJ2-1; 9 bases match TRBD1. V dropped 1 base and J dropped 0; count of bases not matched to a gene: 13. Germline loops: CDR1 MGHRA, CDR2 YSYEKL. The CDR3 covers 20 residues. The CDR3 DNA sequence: TGCGCCAGCAGCCAAGGATTTTTGACAGGGGGTCGCAGCTCCTACAATGAGCAGTTCTTC. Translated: CASSQGFLTGGRSSYNEQFF.

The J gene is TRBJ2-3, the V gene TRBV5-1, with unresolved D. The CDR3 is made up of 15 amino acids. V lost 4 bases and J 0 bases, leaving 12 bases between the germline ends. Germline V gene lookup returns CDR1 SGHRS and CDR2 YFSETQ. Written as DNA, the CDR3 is TGCGCCAGCAGCCCCACGGCGGTTAGCACAGATACGCAGTATTTT. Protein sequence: CASSPTAVSTDTQYF.

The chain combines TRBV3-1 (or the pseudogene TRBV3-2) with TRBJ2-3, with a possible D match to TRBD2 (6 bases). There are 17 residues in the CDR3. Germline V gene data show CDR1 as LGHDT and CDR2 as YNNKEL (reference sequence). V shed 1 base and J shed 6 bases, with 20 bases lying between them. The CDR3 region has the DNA TGTGCCAGCAGCCAAGTAACACTAGCCTACGTTGGGGATACGCAGTATTTT. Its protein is CASSQVTLAYVGDTQYF.

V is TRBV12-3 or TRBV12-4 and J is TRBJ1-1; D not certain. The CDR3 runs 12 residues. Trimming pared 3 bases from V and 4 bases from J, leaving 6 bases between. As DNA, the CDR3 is TGTGCCAGCAGTTTCGACCGCACTGAAGCTTTCTTT. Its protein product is CASSFDRTEAFF.

The CDR3 region has the DNA TGCGCCAGCAGCCCTGAGGGGCAGCGGGGCTTCAATGAGCAGTTCTTC. Amino acids: CASSPEGQRGFNEQFF. V gene TRBV5-1 combines with J gene TRBJ2-1, with TRBD2 identical over 7 bases. Trimming removed 4 bases from V and 6 bases from J; junction bases left unmatched: 13. The CDR3 covers 16 residues. Germline-derived CDR1 and CDR2 are SGHRS and YFSETQ.

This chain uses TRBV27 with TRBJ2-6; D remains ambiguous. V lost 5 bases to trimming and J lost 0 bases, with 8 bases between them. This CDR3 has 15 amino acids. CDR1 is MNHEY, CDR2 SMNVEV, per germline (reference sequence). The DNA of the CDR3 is TGTGCCAGCAGTATCTACGGCTCTGGGGCCAACGTCCTGACTTTC. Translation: CASSIYGSGANVLTF. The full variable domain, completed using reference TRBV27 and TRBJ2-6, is EAQVTQNPRYLITVTGKKLTVTCSQNMNHEYMSWYRQDPGLGLRQIYYSMNVEVTDKGDVPEGYKVSRKEKRNFPLILESPSPNQTSLYFCASSIYGSGANVLTFGAGSRLTVL.

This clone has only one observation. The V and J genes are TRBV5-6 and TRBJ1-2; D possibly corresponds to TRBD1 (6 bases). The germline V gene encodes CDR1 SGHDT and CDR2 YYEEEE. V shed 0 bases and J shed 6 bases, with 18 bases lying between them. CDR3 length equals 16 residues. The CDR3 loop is CASSLGIVGQKDGYTF. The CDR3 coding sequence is TGTGCCAGCAGCTTGGGGATAGTTGGACAGAAAGATGGCTACACCTTC.

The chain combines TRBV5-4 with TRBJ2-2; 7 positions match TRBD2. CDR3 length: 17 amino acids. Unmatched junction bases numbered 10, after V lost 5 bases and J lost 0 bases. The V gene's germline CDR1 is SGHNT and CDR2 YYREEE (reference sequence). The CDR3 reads CASSRTGLHPNTGELFF. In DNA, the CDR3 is TGTGCCAGCAGTCGGACGGGACTACACCCGAACACCGGGGAGCTGTTTTTT.

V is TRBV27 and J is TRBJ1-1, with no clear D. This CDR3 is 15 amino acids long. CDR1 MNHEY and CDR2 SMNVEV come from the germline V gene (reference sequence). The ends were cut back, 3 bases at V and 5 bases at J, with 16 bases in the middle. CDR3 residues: CASSLNSDLRTEAFF. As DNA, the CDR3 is TGTGCCAGCAGTTTGAATTCAGATTTGCGAACTGAAGCTTTCTTT.

The CDR3 here is CASSPFGGLNIQYF. In DNA, the CDR3 is TGTGCCAGCAGCCCGTTTGGGGGCCTAAACATTCAGTACTTC. The chain couples TRBV7-2 to TRBJ2-4, with D possibly TRBD1 on 6 matching bases. In germline, CDR1 is SGHTA, CDR2 FQGNSA. The CDR3 length is 14 residues. V was pared by 5 bases and J by 6 bases, with 14 bases between.

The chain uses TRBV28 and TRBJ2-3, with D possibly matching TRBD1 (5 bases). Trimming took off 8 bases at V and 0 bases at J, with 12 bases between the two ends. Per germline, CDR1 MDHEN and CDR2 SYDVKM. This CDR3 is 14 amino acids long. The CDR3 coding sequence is TGTGCCAGCCCGGGTGGGGCTAGCACAGATACGCAGTATTTT. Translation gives CASPGGASTDTQYF.

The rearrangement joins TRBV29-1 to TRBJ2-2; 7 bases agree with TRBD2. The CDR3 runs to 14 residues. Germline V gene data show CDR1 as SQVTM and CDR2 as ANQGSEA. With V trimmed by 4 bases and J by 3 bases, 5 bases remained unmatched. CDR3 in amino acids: CSVVWEGHTGELFF. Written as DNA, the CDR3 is TGCAGCGTTGTTTGGGAGGGCCACACCGGGGAGCTGTTTTTT.

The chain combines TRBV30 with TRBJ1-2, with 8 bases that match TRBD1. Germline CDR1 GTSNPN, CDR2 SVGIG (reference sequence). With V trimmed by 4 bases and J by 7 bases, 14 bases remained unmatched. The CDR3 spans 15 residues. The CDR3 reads CAWTRQGPPRGGYTF. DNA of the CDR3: TGTGCCTGGACTCGACAGGGGCCACCGCGTGGTGGCTACACCTTC.

As DNA, the CDR3 is TGTGCCAGTGGTACTACAAGAGACAATGAGCAGTTCTTC. Translating it yields CASGTTRDNEQFF. The chain combines TRBV19 with TRBJ2-1, with D uncertain. Trimming stripped 8 bases from V and 5 bases from J, with 13 bases between. The CDR3 spans 13 residues. Germline assignment: CDR1 LNHDA and CDR2 SQIVND (reference sequence).

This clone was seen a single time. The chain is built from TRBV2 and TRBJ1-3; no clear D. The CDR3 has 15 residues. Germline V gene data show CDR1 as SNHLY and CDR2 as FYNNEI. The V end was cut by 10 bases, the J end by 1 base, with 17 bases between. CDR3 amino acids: CAIRRGDHSGNTIYF. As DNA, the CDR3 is TGTGCCATCCGGCGCGGGGATCATTCTGGAAACACCATATATTTT.

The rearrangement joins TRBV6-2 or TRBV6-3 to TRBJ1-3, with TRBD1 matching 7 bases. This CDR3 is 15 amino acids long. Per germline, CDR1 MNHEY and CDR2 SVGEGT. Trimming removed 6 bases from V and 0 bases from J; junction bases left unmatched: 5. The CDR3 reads CASRPTGASGNTIYF. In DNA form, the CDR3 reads TGTGCCAGCAGACCTACAGGGGCCTCTGGAAACACCATATATTTT.